A selection of T cell receptor beta chains follows, all from one sample in a study of T cells in Graves' hyperthyroidism and ophthalmopathy. MiXCR was run by TCRdb on the multiplex PCR reads, yielding one entry per CDR3 protein. This repertoire shows a few hundred thousand distinct CDR3 sequences, approximately 15% found once; its top ten account for approximately 5.8%. Sequenced: blood. All receptors come from a young woman with Graves' hyperthyroidism. The CDR3 runs from the conserved cysteine through the conserved F or W. A D gene is named only where the DNA matches it firmly. Size is stated for part of the rows, as once, few or many counts, or as a class when the clone is expanded.

v_gene	abundance	d_gene	j_gene	CDR3aa	CDR3nt
TRBV6-4	few	TRBD2	TRBJ2-1	CASSDGAGGSGEQFF	TGTGCCAGCAGTGATGGAGCGGGAGGGTCGGGTGAGCAGTTCTTC
TRBV7-2	many	TRBD1	TRBJ1-5	CASSAGQGPTGNQPQHF	TGTGCCAGCAGCGCAGGACAGGGCCCCACTGGCAATCAGCCCCAGCATTTT
TRBV14	many	NA	TRBJ2-2	CASSPGWLRMGRRTTGELFF	TGTGCCAGCAGCCCAGGGTGGTTACGGATGGGGAGGCGGACCACCGGGGAGCTGTTTTTT
TRBV7-6	few	NA	TRBJ1-6	CASSFGLTDSPLHF	TGTGCCAGCAGCTTCGGGCTTACCGATTCACCCCTCCACTTT
TRBV11-2	NA	NA	TRBJ1-1	CASSFRQDGTEAFF	TGTGCCAGCAGCTTTCGTCAGGACGGCACTGAAGCTTTCTTT
TRBV30	many	TRBD2	TRBJ2-1	CAWTDGLAGGDEQFF	TGTGCCTGGACCGACGGACTAGCGGGAGGGGATGAGCAGTTCTTC
TRBV20-1	many	NA	TRBJ2-5	CSARGFQPPMETQYF	TGCAGTGCCCGAGGGTTCCAACCACCCATGGAGACCCAGTACTTC
TRBV5-1	many	TRBD1	TRBJ2-7	CASSFEQGVYEQYF	TGCGCCAGCAGCTTCGAACAGGGGGTCTACGAGCAGTACTTC
TRBV28	NA	TRBD1	TRBJ1-2	CASRTVGQGSYGYTF	TGTGCCAGCAGGACGGTGGGACAGGGCTCATATGGCTACACCTTC
TRBV27	many	NA	TRBJ1-1	CASRFYGGTWGERLNTEAFF	TGTGCCAGCAGATTTTACGGGGGTACGTGGGGTGAGAGATTGAACACTGAAGCTTTCTTT
TRBV9	NA	TRBD1	TRBJ2-1	CASSGSLLQGANEQFF	TGTGCCAGCAGCGGTAGCCTTTTGCAGGGGGCCAATGAGCAGTTCTTC
TRBV6-1	many	TRBD2	TRBJ2-7	CASSLDSGGSYEQYF	TGTGCCAGCAGTCTTGATAGCGGGGGCTCCTACGAGCAGTACTTC
TRBV29-1	NA	NA	TRBJ1-3	CSVGLGFAGNTIYF	TGCAGCGTGGGACTGGGGTTCGCTGGAAACACCATATATTTT
TRBV9	many	NA	TRBJ2-5	CASSVEQGRETQYF	TGTGCCAGCAGCGTAGAACAGGGGAGGGAGACCCAGTACTTC
TRBV28	NA	TRBD1	TRBJ2-7	CASSSGTGTYKQYF	TGTGCCAGCAGTTCGGGGACAGGGACCTACAAGCAGTACTTC
TRBV15	few	NA	TRBJ1-2	CATSSPRSVGVYGYTF	TGTGCCACCAGCAGTCCCCGGTCGGTGGGGGTGTATGGCTACACCTTC
TRBV6-1	many	NA	TRBJ2-7	CASSEAVGTGSYEQYF	TGTGCCAGCAGTGAAGCGGTGGGGACGGGTTCCTACGAGCAGTACTTC
TRBV12-3/TRBV12-4	NA	NA	TRBJ2-6	CASKGFSGANVLTF	TGTGCCAGCAAAGGCTTCTCTGGGGCCAACGTCCTGACTTTC
TRBV2	few	TRBD1	TRBJ2-1	CASTPGQGSYNEQFF	TGTGCCAGCACCCCGGGACAGGGCTCCTACAATGAGCAGTTCTTC
TRBV19	NA	NA	TRBJ2-7	CASSIGRFYEQYF	TGTGCCAGTAGTATTGGACGGTTTTACGAGCAGTACTTC
TRBV3-1	many	TRBD1	TRBJ2-7	CASSQERQGEQYF	TGTGCCAGCAGCCAAGAGCGACAGGGCGAGCAGTACTTC
TRBV30	many	TRBD1	TRBJ2-1	CAWKDRGINEQFF	TGTGCCTGGAAGGACAGGGGAATAAATGAGCAGTTCTTC
TRBV10-3	many	NA	TRBJ2-2	CAISDRPGELFF	TGTGCCATCAGCGACCGCCCCGGGGAGCTGTTTTTT
TRBV6-1	many	TRBD1	TRBJ2-3	CASSESPGQGADTQYF	TGTGCCAGCAGTGAATCCCCGGGACAGGGGGCAGATACGCAGTATTTT
TRBV28	NA	NA	TRBJ2-7	CASSLGHRSSYEQYF	TGTGCCAGCAGTTTAGGTCACAGGAGCTCCTACGAGCAGTACTTC
TRBV7-8	many	TRBD1	TRBJ2-7	CASSLARGREQYF	TGTGCCAGCAGCTTAGCCAGGGGGCGAGAGCAGTACTTC
TRBV18	many	NA	TRBJ2-3	CASSPPGLTDTQYF	TGTGCCAGCTCACCACCGGGACTCACAGATACGCAGTATTTT
TRBV27	NA	TRBD1	TRBJ1-5	CASSPRDREVQPQHF	TGTGCCAGCAGTCCCCGGGACAGGGAGGTGCAGCCCCAGCATTTT
TRBV27	NA	NA	TRBJ2-2	CASSLGGEGTGELFF	TGTGCCAGCAGTTTAGGGGGAGAAGGCACCGGGGAGCTGTTTTTT
TRBV7-2	many	TRBD1	TRBJ1-2	CASSLTGTDYGYTF	TGTGCCAGCAGCTTAACCGGGACAGACTATGGCTACACCTTC
TRBV6-1	many	TRBD1	TRBJ2-3	CASRTGLTDTQYF	TGTGCCAGCAGGACAGGGCTCACAGATACGCAGTATTTT
TRBV30	many	NA	TRBJ2-7	CAWSFRYEQYF	TGTGCCTGGAGTTTCCGATACGAGCAGTACTTC
TRBV27	many	NA	TRBJ2-4	CASSSEGSLAKNIQYF	TGTGCCAGCAGTTCAGAGGGCTCCTTAGCCAAAAACATTCAGTACTTC
TRBV29-1	many	TRBD2	TRBJ2-5	CSVAGSGSGTETQYF	TGCAGCGTGGCGGGTAGCGGGAGTGGGACAGAGACCCAGTACTTC
TRBV2	many	NA	TRBJ2-7	CASSEDRYSYEQYF	TGTGCCAGCAGTGAAGACAGATACTCCTACGAGCAGTACTTC
TRBV11-1	NA	NA	TRBJ2-1	CASSLPDRPGYNEQFF	TGTGCCAGCAGTTTGCCTGATCGGCCTGGGTACAATGAGCAGTTCTTC
TRBV30	NA	TRBD2	TRBJ2-3	CAWSGLAVLMDTQYF	TGTGCCTGGTCGGGACTAGCAGTCCTTATGGATACGCAGTATTTT
TRBV20-1	many	TRBD2	TRBJ2-5	CSARPRLAGETQYF	TGCAGTGCCCGACCTCGACTAGCGGGAGAGACCCAGTACTTC
TRBV12-3/TRBV12-4	few	NA	TRBJ2-1	CASLRGPLNEQFF	TGTGCCAGCCTCAGGGGTCCTCTCAATGAGCAGTTCTTC
TRBV11-2	few	NA	TRBJ1-1	CASSSIRGKAEAFF	TGTGCCAGCAGCTCTATCAGGGGAAAGGCTGAAGCTTTCTTT
TRBV2	many	TRBD1	TRBJ1-5	CASSRDREQPQHF	TGTGCCAGCAGTCGAGACAGGGAACAGCCCCAGCATTTT
TRBV7-3	NA	TRBD1	TRBJ2-5	CASSRDREAGETQYF	TGTGCCAGCAGCCGGGACAGGGAGGCCGGGGAGACCCAGTACTTC
TRBV6-6	many	TRBD2	TRBJ2-7	CASSYFSTSGRPYEQYF	TGTGCCAGCAGTTACTTTTCCACTAGCGGGAGACCATACGAGCAGTACTTC
TRBV6-1	many	NA	TRBJ1-6	CASSDPGRLNSPLHF	TGTGCCAGCAGTGATCCCGGACGGTTAAATTCACCCCTCCACTTT
TRBV29-1	NA	NA	TRBJ2-7	CSVALKHSYEQYF	TGCAGCGTTGCTTTGAAGCATTCCTACGAGCAGTACTTC
TRBV5-6	many	NA	TRBJ2-5	CASSLGFPETQYF	TGTGCCAGCAGCTTAGGCTTTCCTGAGACCCAGTACTTC
TRBV6-1	many	TRBD1	TRBJ2-3	CASTGTVTDTQYF	TGTGCCAGCACCGGGACAGTCACAGATACGCAGTATTTT
TRBV20-1	many	NA	TRBJ2-1	CSARDGASSYNEQFF	TGCAGTGCTAGGGATGGGGCCAGCTCCTACAATGAGCAGTTCTTC
TRBV29-1	many	TRBD2	TRBJ2-7	CSVAAGAYEQYF	TGCAGTGTCGCGGCGGGAGCTTACGAGCAGTACTTC
TRBV7-2	many	NA	TRBJ2-1	CASSLKRDQFF	TGTGCCAGCAGCTTAAAGCGCGATCAGTTCTTC
TRBV6-1	NA	NA	TRBJ1-1	CASSILGGGERAFF	TGTGCCAGCAGTATCCTCGGGGGAGGGGAGCGAGCTTTCTTT
TRBV3-1	many	NA	TRBJ2-7	CASSQDKGSYEQYF	TGTGCCAGCAGCCAAGATAAAGGTTCCTACGAGCAGTACTTC
TRBV2	NA	NA	TRBJ2-3	CASTFGQRTDTQYF	TGTGCCAGCACTTTCGGTCAGCGCACAGATACGCAGTATTTT
TRBV20-1	many	NA	TRBJ1-5	CSARDGQFNQPQHF	TGCAGTGCTAGAGATGGGCAGTTCAATCAGCCCCAGCATTTT